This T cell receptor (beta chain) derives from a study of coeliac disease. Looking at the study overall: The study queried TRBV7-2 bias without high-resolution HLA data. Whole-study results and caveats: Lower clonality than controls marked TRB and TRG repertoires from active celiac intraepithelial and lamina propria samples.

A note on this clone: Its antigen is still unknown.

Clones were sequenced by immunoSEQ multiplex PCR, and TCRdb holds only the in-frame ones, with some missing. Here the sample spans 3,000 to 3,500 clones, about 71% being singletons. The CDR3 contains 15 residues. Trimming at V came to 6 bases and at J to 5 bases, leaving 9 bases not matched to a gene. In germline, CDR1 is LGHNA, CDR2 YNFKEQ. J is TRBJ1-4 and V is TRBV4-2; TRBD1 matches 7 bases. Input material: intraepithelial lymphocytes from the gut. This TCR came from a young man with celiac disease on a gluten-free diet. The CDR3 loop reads CASSQPGTENEKLFF. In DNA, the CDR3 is TGTGCCAGCAGTCAACCCGGGACAGAAAATGAAAAACTGTTTTTT.